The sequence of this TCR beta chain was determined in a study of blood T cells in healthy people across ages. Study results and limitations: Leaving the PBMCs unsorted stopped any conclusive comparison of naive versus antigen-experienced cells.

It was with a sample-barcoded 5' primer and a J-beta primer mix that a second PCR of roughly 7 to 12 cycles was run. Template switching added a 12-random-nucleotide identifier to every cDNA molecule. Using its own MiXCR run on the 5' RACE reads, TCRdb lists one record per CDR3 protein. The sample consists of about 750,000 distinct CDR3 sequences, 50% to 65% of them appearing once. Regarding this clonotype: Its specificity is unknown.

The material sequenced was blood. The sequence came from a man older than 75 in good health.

CDR3 sequence reads: CASSPSRQEYGYTF. CDR3 coding DNA: TGTGCCAGCAGTCCATCTAGGCAGGAGTATGGCTACACCTTC. The chain has TRBV2 and TRBJ1-2; D remains unclear. CDR3 size: 14 residues. The germline V gene has CDR1 SNHLY and CDR2 FYNNEI. The germline V and J ends were trimmed by 5 bases and 5 bases, with 15 bases remaining between them.